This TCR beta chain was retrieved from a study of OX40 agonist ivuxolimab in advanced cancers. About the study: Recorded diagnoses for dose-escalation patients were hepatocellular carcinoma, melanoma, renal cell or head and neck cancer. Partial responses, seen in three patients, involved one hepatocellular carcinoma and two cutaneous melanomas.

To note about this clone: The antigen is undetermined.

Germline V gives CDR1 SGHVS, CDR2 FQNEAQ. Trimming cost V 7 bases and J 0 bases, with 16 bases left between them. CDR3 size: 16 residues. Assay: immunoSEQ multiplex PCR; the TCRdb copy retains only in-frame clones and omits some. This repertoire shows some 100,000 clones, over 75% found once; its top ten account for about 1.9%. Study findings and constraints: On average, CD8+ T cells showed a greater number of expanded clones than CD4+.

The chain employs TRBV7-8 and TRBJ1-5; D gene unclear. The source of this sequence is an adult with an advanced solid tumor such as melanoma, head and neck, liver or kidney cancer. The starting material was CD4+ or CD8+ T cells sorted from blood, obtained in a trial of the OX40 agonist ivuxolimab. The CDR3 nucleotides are TGTGCCAGCACCGGGCAACTAATCTCTAGCAATCAGCCCCAGCATTTT. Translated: CASTGQLISSNQPQHF.